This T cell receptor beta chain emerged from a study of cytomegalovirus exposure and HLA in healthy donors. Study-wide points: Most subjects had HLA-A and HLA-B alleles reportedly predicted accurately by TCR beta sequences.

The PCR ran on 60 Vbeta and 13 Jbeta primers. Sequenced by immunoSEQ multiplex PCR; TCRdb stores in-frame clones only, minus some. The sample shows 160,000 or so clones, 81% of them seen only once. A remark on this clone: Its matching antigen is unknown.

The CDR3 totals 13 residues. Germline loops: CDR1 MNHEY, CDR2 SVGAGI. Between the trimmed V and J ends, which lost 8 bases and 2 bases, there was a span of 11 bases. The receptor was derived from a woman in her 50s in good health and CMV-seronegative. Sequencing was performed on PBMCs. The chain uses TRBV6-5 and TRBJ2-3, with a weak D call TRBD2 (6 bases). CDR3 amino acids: CASGRGSTDTQYF. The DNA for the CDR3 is TGTGCCAGCGGGCGGGGATCCACAGATACGCAGTATTTT.